A single T cell receptor beta chain is shown here with its context. This receptor's antigen is unknown. Nothing much larger sits one base from this clone, and base qualities are not available. The entry originates in a study of T cell changes during pregnancy in multiple sclerosis (dated by TCRdb to between 2018 and 2021). With respect to the entire study: Changes in the T cell repertoire over the course of pregnancy were examined in this study in women with multiple sclerosis.

Library method: the immunoSEQ multiplex PCR assay. The source is immuneACCESS, and TCRdb retained only in-frame sequences with V and J called. Part of the clones is not carried over; for the studies checked, unresolved V genes explain less than half of this, and the remainder is unexplained. Counted in this sample were 40,000 or so clones; roughly nine tenths of them appeared once. The ten largest clones capture roughly 0.45% of the sample. The CDR3 contains 13 residues, cysteine and phenylalanine counted. The DNA shown is the 39-base CDR3, in frame from base 1. The germline V gene (reference sequence) yields MNHEY for CDR1 and SMNVEV for CDR2. Here V drops 7 bases and J drops 5 bases, and the junction holds 7 bases not matched to any gene.

The rearrangement combines TRBV27 with TRBJ2-5; TRBD2 lines up with 7 middle nucleotides. This TCR was recovered from a female donor in good health, enrolled as a control in a pregnancy study. The sample was CD4+ T cells from peripheral blood mononuclear cells, taken in the third trimester of pregnancy. The CDR3 protein is CASKVAGRETQYF. The DNA sequence is as follows: TGTGCCAGCAAGGTAGCCGGGAGGGAGACCCAGTACTTC.